This section outlines one T cell receptor (beta chain) sequence together with its context. CDR3 length: 16 residues. V lost 3 bases to trimming and J lost 6 bases; unmatched junction nucleotides: 10. The germline CDR1 and CDR2 sequences are MNHNS and SASEGT. The study ran its PCR with 60 Vbeta and 13 Jbeta primers. The table came from immunoSEQ multiplex PCR; TCRdb's copy has only in-frame clones and leaves some out. The table has roughly 180,000 clones, roughly 75% seen once. The data belong to a study of cytomegalovirus exposure and HLA in healthy donors. The TCR was taken from a woman in her thirties in good health and CMV-seronegative. The sequenced sample was PBMCs. The chain uses TRBV6-1 and TRBJ1-5; 8 bases map to TRBD1. CDR3 sequence reads: CASSERGRGPGQPQHF. The CDR3 region has the DNA TGTGCCAGCAGTGAGAGGGGCAGGGGGCCTGGTCAGCCCCAGCATTTT.